Listed below are T cell receptor beta chains from one sample, sequenced in a study of blood T cell repertoires in COVID-19. TCRdb keeps only in-frame clones here, not all; method: immunoSEQ multiplex PCR. The sample lists approximately 300,000 clones; 70% to 90% were seen once. The sample taken for sequencing was peripheral blood. The receptors come from a woman aged 50 to 60 with active or convalescent COVID-19. The CDR3 runs from the conserved cysteine through the conserved F or W. A D gene is named only where the DNA matches it firmly. Part of the rows lack a size; the others show once, few, many or a class for expanded clones.

cdr3_aa: CASSQVLRAENIQYF
cdr3_nt: TGTGCCAGCAGCCAGGTCCTGCGGGCAGAAAACATTCAGTACTTC
clone_size: once
v_call: TRBV4-2
d_call: -
j_call: TRBJ2-4

cdr3_aa: CASSQTTTSGTFNEQFF
cdr3_nt: TGTGCCAGCAGCCAGACAACGACTAGCGGGACCTTCAATGAGCAGTTCTTC
clone_size: -
v_call: TRBV3-1/TRBV3-2
d_call: TRBD2
j_call: TRBJ2-1

cdr3_aa: CASSLRTGQGVGETQYF
cdr3_nt: TGTGCCAGCAGCCTTCGGACGGGACAGGGGGTAGGAGAGACCCAGTACTTC
clone_size: -
v_call: TRBV7-6
d_call: TRBD1
j_call: TRBJ2-5

cdr3_aa: CASRTTSGGSSYEQYF
cdr3_nt: TGCGCCAGCAGGACGACTAGCGGGGGGTCTTCCTACGAGCAGTACTTC
clone_size: -
v_call: TRBV5-1
d_call: TRBD2
j_call: TRBJ2-7

cdr3_aa: CAISEVGGRRAYEQYF
cdr3_nt: TGTGCCATCAGTGAGGTCGGCGGGAGGAGGGCCTACGAGCAGTACTTC
clone_size: -
v_call: TRBV10-3
d_call: TRBD2
j_call: TRBJ2-7

cdr3_aa: CASSLRLVSADTQYF
cdr3_nt: TGTGCCAGCAGCTTGCGACTAGTCTCGGCAGATACGCAGTATTTT
clone_size: -
v_call: TRBV5-8
d_call: -
j_call: TRBJ2-3

cdr3_aa: CASNRRAGATPYEQYF
cdr3_nt: TGCGCCAGCAACCGTCGAGCGGGAGCCACCCCCTACGAGCAGTACTTC
clone_size: -
v_call: TRBV10-1
d_call: TRBD2
j_call: TRBJ2-7

cdr3_aa: CASSFLRGSTDTQYF
cdr3_nt: TGTGCCAGCAGCTTTCTTCGGGGTAGCACAGATACGCAGTATTTT
clone_size: -
v_call: TRBV5-6
d_call: -
j_call: TRBJ2-3

cdr3_aa: CASSTFLAGVYEQYF
cdr3_nt: TGCGCCAGCAGCACTTTTCTAGCGGGAGTATACGAGCAGTACTTC
clone_size: -
v_call: TRBV5-1
d_call: TRBD2
j_call: TRBJ2-7

cdr3_aa: CASSVGLAESSYNEQFF
cdr3_nt: TGTGCCAGCAGCGTAGGGCTAGCAGAGAGCTCCTACAATGAGCAGTTCTTC
clone_size: -
v_call: TRBV9
d_call: -
j_call: TRBJ2-1

cdr3_aa: CASSLMDRATNEKLFF
cdr3_nt: TGTGCCAGCTCACTAATGGACAGAGCAACTAATGAAAAACTGTTTTTT
clone_size: -
v_call: TRBV18
d_call: -
j_call: TRBJ1-4

cdr3_aa: CASSVATGGTQETQYF
cdr3_nt: TGTGCCAGCAGCGTAGCAACAGGGGGCACACAAGAGACCCAGTACTTC
clone_size: -
v_call: TRBV9
d_call: TRBD1
j_call: TRBJ2-5

cdr3_aa: CASSLQGISYGYTF
cdr3_nt: TGTGCCAGCAGCTTACAGGGTATCAGCTATGGCTACACCTTC
clone_size: -
v_call: TRBV5-5
d_call: -
j_call: TRBJ1-2

cdr3_aa: CASKRTSGGSYNEQFF
cdr3_nt: TGTGCCAGTAAACGGACTAGCGGGGGTTCCTACAATGAGCAGTTCTTC
clone_size: -
v_call: TRBV19
d_call: TRBD2
j_call: TRBJ2-1

cdr3_aa: CASSTPMNRDRGSGANVLTF
cdr3_nt: TGTGCCAGCAGCACTCCCATGAACCGGGACAGGGGCTCTGGGGCCAACGTCCTGACTTTC
clone_size: -
v_call: TRBV28
d_call: TRBD1
j_call: TRBJ2-6

cdr3_aa: CASSLGTVYEQYF
cdr3_nt: TGTGCCAGCAGCCTCGGGACAGTCTACGAGCAGTACTTC
clone_size: -
v_call: TRBV28
d_call: TRBD1
j_call: TRBJ2-7

cdr3_aa: CASSSWTSGAYNEQFF
cdr3_nt: TGTGCCAGCAGCTCCTGGACTAGCGGGGCCTACAATGAGCAGTTCTTC
clone_size: -
v_call: TRBV7-9
d_call: TRBD2
j_call: TRBJ2-1

cdr3_aa: CASSLSLAGPSYEQYF
cdr3_nt: TGTGCCAGCAGCTTATCGCTAGCGGGGCCCTCCTACGAGCAGTACTTC
clone_size: -
v_call: TRBV7-2
d_call: TRBD2
j_call: TRBJ2-7

cdr3_aa: CASSPQANEQFF
cdr3_nt: TGTGCCAGCAGCCCCCAGGCCAATGAGCAGTTCTTC
clone_size: -
v_call: TRBV9
d_call: -
j_call: TRBJ2-1

cdr3_aa: CASSFRVSEQYF
cdr3_nt: TGTGCCAGCAGCTTCAGGGTGAGCGAGCAGTACTTC
clone_size: -
v_call: TRBV5-6
d_call: -
j_call: TRBJ2-7

cdr3_aa: CASSVSANTEAFF
cdr3_nt: TGTGCTAGCAGCGTGAGTGCAAACACTGAAGCTTTCTTT
clone_size: -
v_call: TRBV9
d_call: -
j_call: TRBJ1-1

cdr3_aa: CASSPGTGFGTEAFF
cdr3_nt: TGTGCCAGCAGTCCCGGGACAGGGTTTGGAACTGAAGCTTTCTTT
clone_size: -
v_call: TRBV6-4
d_call: TRBD1
j_call: TRBJ1-1

cdr3_aa: CASTEREDNSPLHF
cdr3_nt: TGTGCCAGTACCGAGAGAGAGGATAATTCACCCCTCCACTTT
clone_size: -
v_call: TRBV19
d_call: -
j_call: TRBJ1-6

cdr3_aa: CSVDQGGTEAFF
cdr3_nt: TGCAGCGTGGATCAAGGAGGCACTGAAGCTTTCTTT
clone_size: -
v_call: TRBV29-1
d_call: -
j_call: TRBJ1-1

cdr3_aa: CASSYSMGTEILAKNIQYF
cdr3_nt: TGTGCCAGCAGTTACTCGATGGGTACGGAGATTCTAGCCAAAAACATTCAGTACTTC
clone_size: -
v_call: TRBV6-2/TRBV6-3
d_call: -
j_call: TRBJ2-4

cdr3_aa: CASSFGLFESGEQFF
cdr3_nt: TGTGCCAGCAGCTTCGGACTATTCGAATCCGGTGAGCAGTTCTTC
clone_size: -
v_call: TRBV11-2
d_call: -
j_call: TRBJ2-1

cdr3_aa: CASSTRLAGVNEQFF
cdr3_nt: TGTGCCAGCAGTACCAGACTAGCGGGAGTAAATGAGCAGTTCTTC
clone_size: -
v_call: TRBV28
d_call: TRBD2
j_call: TRBJ2-1

cdr3_aa: CASSSQGALSYNEQFF
cdr3_nt: TGTGCCAGCAGTTCTCAGGGGGCCCTTTCGTACAATGAGCAGTTCTTC
clone_size: -
v_call: TRBV28
d_call: TRBD1
j_call: TRBJ2-1

cdr3_aa: CASSLSGRGSDTQYF
cdr3_nt: TGTGCCAGCAGCTTAAGCGGGAGGGGGTCAGATACGCAGTATTTT
clone_size: -
v_call: TRBV7-2
d_call: TRBD2
j_call: TRBJ2-3

cdr3_aa: CAWSRFDRKNQPQHF
cdr3_nt: TGTGCCTGGAGTAGATTTGACAGGAAAAATCAGCCCCAGCATTTT
clone_size: -
v_call: TRBV30
d_call: -
j_call: TRBJ1-5

cdr3_aa: CASSVQGNTEAFF
cdr3_nt: TGTGCCAGCAGTGTACAGGGGAACACTGAAGCTTTCTTT
clone_size: -
v_call: TRBV12-3/TRBV12-4
d_call: -
j_call: TRBJ1-1

cdr3_aa: CASSLGIDRAGGTDTQYF
cdr3_nt: TGTGCCAGCAGCTTAGGGATCGACCGGGCGGGGGGCACAGATACGCAGTATTTT
clone_size: -
v_call: TRBV11-3
d_call: TRBD2
j_call: TRBJ2-3

cdr3_aa: CASTLTGGHNEKLFF
cdr3_nt: TGTGCCAGCACTCTTACGGGGGGACATAACGAAAAACTGTTTTTT
clone_size: -
v_call: TRBV28
d_call: -
j_call: TRBJ1-4

cdr3_aa: CATSRDPRAIYEQYF
cdr3_nt: TGTGCCACCAGCAGAGATCCGAGGGCCATCTACGAGCAGTACTTC
clone_size: -
v_call: TRBV15
d_call: -
j_call: TRBJ2-7

cdr3_aa: CASRPLGLAQETQYF
cdr3_nt: TGTGCCAGCAGACCCCTGGGACTAGCCCAAGAGACCCAGTACTTC
clone_size: -
v_call: TRBV2
d_call: TRBD2
j_call: TRBJ2-5

cdr3_aa: CASSYSGGYGLYEQYF
cdr3_nt: TGTGCCAGCAGTTACTCCGGCGGTTATGGCCTCTACGAGCAGTACTTC
clone_size: -
v_call: TRBV6-5
d_call: -
j_call: TRBJ2-7

cdr3_aa: CASSLVGQEIYGYTF
cdr3_nt: TGTGCCAGCAGCTTGGTGGGACAGGAAATCTATGGCTACACCTTC
clone_size: -
v_call: TRBV5-5
d_call: TRBD1
j_call: TRBJ1-2

cdr3_aa: CASSPPELDRGEPEAFF
cdr3_nt: TGTGCCAGCAGCCCACCTGAACTAGACAGGGGGGAGCCTGAAGCTTTCTTT
clone_size: -
v_call: TRBV7-2
d_call: TRBD1
j_call: TRBJ1-1

cdr3_aa: CASSVTPSSYNEQFF
cdr3_nt: TGTGCCAGCAGCGTAACACCCAGCTCCTACAATGAGCAGTTCTTC
clone_size: -
v_call: TRBV9
d_call: -
j_call: TRBJ2-1

cdr3_aa: CASSQVVAGGPETQYF
cdr3_nt: TGCGCCAGCAGCCAAGTGGTAGCGGGGGGGCCGGAGACCCAGTACTTC
clone_size: -
v_call: TRBV4-1
d_call: TRBD2
j_call: TRBJ2-5

cdr3_aa: CASTPGTFGSYEQYF
cdr3_nt: TGTGCCAGTACCCCGGGGACATTCGGCTCCTACGAGCAGTACTTC
clone_size: -
v_call: TRBV19
d_call: -
j_call: TRBJ2-7

cdr3_aa: CASSPRSGRLQETQYF
cdr3_nt: TGTGCCAGCAGTCCCAGAAGCGGGAGACTTCAAGAGACCCAGTACTTC
clone_size: many
v_call: TRBV6-6
d_call: TRBD2
j_call: TRBJ2-5

cdr3_aa: CASSFSGTGELFF
cdr3_nt: TGTGCCAGCAGCTTTTCCGGCACCGGGGAGCTGTTTTTT
clone_size: -
v_call: TRBV7-9
d_call: -
j_call: TRBJ2-2

cdr3_aa: CAYGDSNEKLFF
cdr3_nt: TGTGCCTACGGGGACAGTAATGAAAAACTGTTTTTT
clone_size: once
v_call: TRBV30
d_call: TRBD1
j_call: TRBJ1-4

cdr3_aa: CASSPGLAGGPHNEQFF
cdr3_nt: TGTGCCAGCAGCCCGGGACTAGCGGGAGGGCCCCACAATGAGCAGTTCTTC
clone_size: -
v_call: TRBV11-3
d_call: TRBD2
j_call: TRBJ2-1

cdr3_aa: CASSHNDRGNQPQHF
cdr3_nt: TGTGCCAGCAGCCATAATGACAGGGGCAATCAGCCCCAGCATTTT
clone_size: -
v_call: TRBV7-9
d_call: TRBD1
j_call: TRBJ1-5

cdr3_aa: CASSLRGEYAEAFF
cdr3_nt: TGTGCCAGCAGTTTACGGGGGGAGTACGCTGAAGCTTTCTTT
clone_size: -
v_call: TRBV28
d_call: -
j_call: TRBJ1-1

cdr3_aa: CASSLSRVQEKLFF
cdr3_nt: TGTGCCAGCAGTTTATCGAGGGTGCAGGAAAAACTGTTTTTT
clone_size: -
v_call: TRBV6-5
d_call: -
j_call: TRBJ1-4

cdr3_aa: CASSLGAGFTDTQYF
cdr3_nt: TGTGCCAGCAGCTTAGGGGCGGGGTTTACAGATACGCAGTATTTT
clone_size: -
v_call: TRBV7-2
d_call: -
j_call: TRBJ2-3

cdr3_aa: CASNQPGAGSNEKLFF
cdr3_nt: TGTGCCAGCAACCAACCGGGCGCAGGGTCTAATGAAAAACTGTTTTTT
clone_size: once
v_call: TRBV28
d_call: -
j_call: TRBJ1-4

cdr3_aa: CASSHRGDTEAFF
cdr3_nt: TGTGCCAGCAGCCACAGGGGGGACACTGAAGCTTTCTTT
clone_size: -
v_call: TRBV7-3
d_call: TRBD1
j_call: TRBJ1-1

cdr3_aa: CASSLGAGGPDEQFF
cdr3_nt: TGTGCCAGCAGCTTAGGAGCGGGAGGGCCCGATGAGCAGTTCTTC
clone_size: -
v_call: TRBV7-9
d_call: TRBD2
j_call: TRBJ2-1

cdr3_aa: CSVIAGGPTGANVLTF
cdr3_nt: TGCAGCGTTATAGCGGGAGGGCCCACTGGGGCCAACGTCCTGACTTTC
clone_size: -
v_call: TRBV29-1
d_call: TRBD2
j_call: TRBJ2-6

cdr3_aa: CASSLGILSSYNEQFF
cdr3_nt: TGTGCCAGCAGCTTAGGAATTCTTAGCTCCTACAATGAGCAGTTCTTC
clone_size: -
v_call: TRBV7-9
d_call: -
j_call: TRBJ2-1

cdr3_aa: CASSRDRVGNSPLHF
cdr3_nt: TGTGCCAGCAGCCGAGACAGGGTTGGTAATTCACCCCTCCACTTT
clone_size: once
v_call: TRBV14
d_call: TRBD1
j_call: TRBJ1-6

cdr3_aa: CASSQRTGLGGAFF
cdr3_nt: TGCGCCAGCAGCCAAAGGACAGGCCTTGGGGGAGCTTTCTTT
clone_size: -
v_call: TRBV5-1
d_call: TRBD1
j_call: TRBJ1-1